The T cell receptor beta chain under discussion was sequenced for a study of T cell responses to AZD1222 COVID-19 vaccine. The CDR3 loop spans 16 amino acids. The junction had 12 bases not matched to a gene; V was cut back by 3 bases and J by 5 bases. The germline gives CDR1 LNHNV, CDR2 YYDKDF (reference sequence). Repertoires were generated with immunoSEQ multiplex PCR, while TCRdb's copy carries only in-frame clones and drops some. The table lists about 120,000 clones, 80% to 90% of them singletons. V is TRBV15 and J is TRBJ1-1; 7 nucleotides line up with TRBD1. The specimen comprised peripheral blood, sampled on day 0 of AZD1222 vaccination. This TCR derives from an adult in good health. CDR3 protein: CATSREVNRGSTEAFF. For the CDR3, the DNA is TGTGCCACCAGCAGGGAGGTAAACAGGGGAAGTACTGAAGCTTTCTTT.